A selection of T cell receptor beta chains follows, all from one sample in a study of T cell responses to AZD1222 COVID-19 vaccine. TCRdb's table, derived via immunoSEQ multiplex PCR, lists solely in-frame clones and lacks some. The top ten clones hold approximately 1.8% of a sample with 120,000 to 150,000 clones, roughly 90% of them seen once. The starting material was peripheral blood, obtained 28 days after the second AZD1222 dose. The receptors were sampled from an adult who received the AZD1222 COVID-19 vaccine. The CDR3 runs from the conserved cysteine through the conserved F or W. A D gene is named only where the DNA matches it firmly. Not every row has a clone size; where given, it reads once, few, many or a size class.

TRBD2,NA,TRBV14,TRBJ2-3,TGTGCCAGCAGCCCCCGCAATCCTAGCGGGACTACGCAGTATTTT,CASSPRNPSGTTQYF
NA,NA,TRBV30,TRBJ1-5,TGTGCCTGGAGTTGGGATAGCAATCAGCCCCAGCATTTT,CAWSWDSNQPQHF
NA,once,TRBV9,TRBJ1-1,TGTGCCAGCAGCGTACAGGGCGTGAGCGCTGAAGCTTTCTTT,CASSVQGVSAEAFF
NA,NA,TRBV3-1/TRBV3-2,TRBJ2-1,TGTGCCAGCAGCCAATTCTATGAGCAGTTCTTC,CASSQFYEQFF
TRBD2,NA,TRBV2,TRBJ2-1,TGTGCCAGCAGCTACTCTGGACTAGCGGGAGTGTACAATGAGCAGTTCTTC,CASSYSGLAGVYNEQFF
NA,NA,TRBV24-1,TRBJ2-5,TGTGCCACCTCTAGGGACCAAGAGACCCAGTACTTC,CATSRDQETQYF
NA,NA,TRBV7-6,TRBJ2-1,TGTGCCAGCAGCTTATTCCAGCCTCCCAGCTCCTACAATGAGCAGTTCTTC,CASSLFQPPSSYNEQFF
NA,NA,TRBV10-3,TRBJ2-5,TGTGCCATCAGTGAGCCACAAGAGACCCAGTACTTC,CAISEPQETQYF
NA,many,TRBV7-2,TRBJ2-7,TGTGCCAGCAGCTTAGATCGTCCTGTGGCAACTCGCTACGAGCAGTACTTC,CASSLDRPVATRYEQYF
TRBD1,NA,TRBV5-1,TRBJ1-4,TGCGCCAGCAGCTTGGGTACGGGACAGATCGGTGAAAAACTGTTTTTT,CASSLGTGQIGEKLFF
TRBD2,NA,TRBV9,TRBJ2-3,TGTGCCAGCAGCGAACCCCCTGGCGGGAGTGGAGATACGCAGTATTTT,CASSEPPGGSGDTQYF
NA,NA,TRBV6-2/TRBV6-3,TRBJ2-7,TGTGCCAGCAGTTACTCGGGGGAAAACTACGAGCAGTACTTC,CASSYSGENYEQYF
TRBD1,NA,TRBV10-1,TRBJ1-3,TGCGCCAGCAGTACCGGGACAGGGGAAGGAAACACCATATATTTT,CASSTGTGEGNTIYF
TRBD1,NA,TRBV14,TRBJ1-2,TGTGCCAGCAGCTCCGGACAGGGGGCCTATGGCTACACCTTC,CASSSGQGAYGYTF
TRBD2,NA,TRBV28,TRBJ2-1,TGTGCCAGCAGTTTAGTAGTAGCGGGCTCCAACAATGAGCAGTTCTTC,CASSLVVAGSNNEQFF
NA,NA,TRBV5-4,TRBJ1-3,TGTGCCAGCAGCTTGGGCCCATATGGGGGTTCGTCAAACACCATATATTTT,CASSLGPYGGSSNTIYF
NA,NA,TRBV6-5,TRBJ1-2,TGTGCCAGCAGCCGGGACTTTAACTATGGCTACACCTTC,CASSRDFNYGYTF
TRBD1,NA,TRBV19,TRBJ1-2,TGTGCCAGTCAAGGACAGGGGGATGGCTACACCTTC,CASQGQGDGYTF
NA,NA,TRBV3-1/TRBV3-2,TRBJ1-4,TGTGCCAGCAGCCTAGGGGCGGGGCCCCGCGGAAAACTGTTTTTT,CASSLGAGPRGKLFF
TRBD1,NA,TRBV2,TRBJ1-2,TGTGCCAGCAGTGAGAGGGGACAGGGGAATGGCTACACCTTC,CASSERGQGNGYTF
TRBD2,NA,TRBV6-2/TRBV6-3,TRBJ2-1,TGTGCCAGCAGTTACGTGCGGGGGGGGCTCACTGAGCAGTTCTTC,CASSYVRGGLTEQFF
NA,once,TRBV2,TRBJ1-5,TGTGCCAGCAGGGAGGGGGTAAGCAATCAGCCCCAGCATTTT,CASREGVSNQPQHF
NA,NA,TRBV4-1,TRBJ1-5,TGCGCCAGCAGCCAAGATCCAGGATTACAGCCCCAGCATTTT,CASSQDPGLQPQHF
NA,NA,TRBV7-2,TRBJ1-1,TGTGCCAGCACCCCCGGGTACGGGGGGGCGCCCACTGAAGCTTTCTTT,CASTPGYGGAPTEAFF
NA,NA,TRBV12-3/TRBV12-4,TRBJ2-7,TGTGCCAGCAGTTTGAGGGGAGACGGGGAGCAGTACTTC,CASSLRGDGEQYF
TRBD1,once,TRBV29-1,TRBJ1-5,TGCAGCGTTTCCGGGACAGGGGACCAGCCCCAGCATTTT,CSVSGTGDQPQHF
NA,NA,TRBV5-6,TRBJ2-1,TGTGCCAGCAGCTGGGGCGTGGCGGAGCAGTTCTTC,CASSWGVAEQFF
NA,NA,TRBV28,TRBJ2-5,TGTGCCAGCAGGCAGGCCAAAGAGACCCAGTACTTC,CASRQAKETQYF